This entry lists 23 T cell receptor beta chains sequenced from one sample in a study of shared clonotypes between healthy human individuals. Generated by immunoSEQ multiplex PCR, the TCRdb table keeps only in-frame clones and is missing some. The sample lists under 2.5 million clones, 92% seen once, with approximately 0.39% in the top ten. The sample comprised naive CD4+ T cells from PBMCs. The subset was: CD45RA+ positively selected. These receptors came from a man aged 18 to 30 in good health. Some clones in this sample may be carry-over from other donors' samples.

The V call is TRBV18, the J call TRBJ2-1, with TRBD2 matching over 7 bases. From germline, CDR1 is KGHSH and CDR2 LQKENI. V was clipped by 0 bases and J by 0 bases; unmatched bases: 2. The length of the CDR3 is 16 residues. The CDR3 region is CASSPPKRGSYNEQFF. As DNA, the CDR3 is TGTGCCAGCTCACCACCGAAGCGGGGCTCCTACAATGAGCAGTTCTTC.

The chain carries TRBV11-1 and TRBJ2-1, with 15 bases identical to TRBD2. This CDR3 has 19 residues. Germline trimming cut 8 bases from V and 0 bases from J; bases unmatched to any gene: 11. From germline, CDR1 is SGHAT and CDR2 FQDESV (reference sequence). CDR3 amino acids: CASATWQGLAGGSYNEQFF. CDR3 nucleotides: TGTGCCAGCGCGACCTGGCAGGGACTAGCGGGGGGCTCCTACAATGAGCAGTTCTTC.

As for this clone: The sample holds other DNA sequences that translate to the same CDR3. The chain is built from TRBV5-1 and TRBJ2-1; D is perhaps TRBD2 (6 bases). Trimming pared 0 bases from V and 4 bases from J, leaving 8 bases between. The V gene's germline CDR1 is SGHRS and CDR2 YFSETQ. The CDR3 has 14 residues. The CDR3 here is CASSLEGTYNEQFF. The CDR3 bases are TGCGCCAGCAGCTTGGAGGGGACTTACAATGAGCAGTTCTTC.

Here the CDR3 reads CASGRGYQETQYF. CDR3 in DNA: TGTGCCAGCGGGAGGGGGTACCAAGAGACCCAGTACTTC. The rearrangement joins TRBV28 to TRBJ2-5; TRBD2 might be the D (7 bases). The CDR3 totals 13 residues. V shed 8 bases and J shed 0 bases, with 10 bases lying between them. Looked up from germline, CDR1 is MDHEN and CDR2 is SYDVKM. The complete variable domain, with remaining parts taken from reference TRBV28 and TRBJ2-5, reads DVKVTQSSRYLVKRTGEKVFLECVQDMDHENMFWYRQDPGLGLRLIYFSYDVKMKEKGDIPEGYSVSREKKERFSLILESASTNQTSMYLCASGRGYQETQYFGPGTRLLVL.

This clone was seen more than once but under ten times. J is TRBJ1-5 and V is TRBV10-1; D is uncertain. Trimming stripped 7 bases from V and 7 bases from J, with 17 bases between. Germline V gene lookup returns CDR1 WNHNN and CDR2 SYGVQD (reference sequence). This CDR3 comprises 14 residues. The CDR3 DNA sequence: TGCGCCAGCACGCGGTCCGGGCCGGGACAGCCCCAGCATTTT. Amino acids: CASTRSGPGQPQHF.

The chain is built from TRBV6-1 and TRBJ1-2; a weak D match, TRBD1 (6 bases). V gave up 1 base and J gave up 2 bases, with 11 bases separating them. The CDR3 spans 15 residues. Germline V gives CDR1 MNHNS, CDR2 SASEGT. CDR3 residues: CASSEDQGRNYGYTF. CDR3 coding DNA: TGTGCCAGCAGTGAAGATCAGGGGCGGAACTATGGCTACACCTTC.

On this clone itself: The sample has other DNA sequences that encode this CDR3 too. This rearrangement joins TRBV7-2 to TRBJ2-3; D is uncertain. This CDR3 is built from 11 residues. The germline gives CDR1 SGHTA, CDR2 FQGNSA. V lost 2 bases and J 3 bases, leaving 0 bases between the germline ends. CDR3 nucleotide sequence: TGTGCCAGCAGCTTAACAGATACGCAGTATTTT. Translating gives CASSLTDTQYF.

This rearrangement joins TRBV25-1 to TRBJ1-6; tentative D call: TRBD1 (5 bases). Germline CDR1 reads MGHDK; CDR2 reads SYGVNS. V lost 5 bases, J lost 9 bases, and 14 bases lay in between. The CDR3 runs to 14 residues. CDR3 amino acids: CASSFGQGGSPLHF. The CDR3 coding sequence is TGTGCCAGCAGTTTCGGCCAGGGTGGTTCACCCCTCCACTTT.

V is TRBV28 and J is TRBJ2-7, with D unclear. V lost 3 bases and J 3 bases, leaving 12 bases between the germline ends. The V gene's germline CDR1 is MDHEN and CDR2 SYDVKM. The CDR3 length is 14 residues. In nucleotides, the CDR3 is TGTGCCAGCAGTTTCCACGGCTGGTACTACGAGCAGTACTTC. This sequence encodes CASSFHGWYYEQYF.

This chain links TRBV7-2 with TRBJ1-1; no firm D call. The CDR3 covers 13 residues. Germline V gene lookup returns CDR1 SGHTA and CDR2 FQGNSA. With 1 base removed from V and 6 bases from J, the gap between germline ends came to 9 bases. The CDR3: CASSLEEGAEAFF. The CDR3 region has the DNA TGTGCCAGCAGCTTAGAAGAAGGCGCTGAAGCTTTCTTT. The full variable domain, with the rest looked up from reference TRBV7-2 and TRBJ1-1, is GAGVSQSPSNKVTEKGKDVELRCDPISGHTALYWYRQSLGQGLEFLIYFQGNSAPDKSGLPSDRFSAERTGGSVSTLTIQRTQQEDSAVYLCASSLEEGAEAFFGQGTRLTVV.

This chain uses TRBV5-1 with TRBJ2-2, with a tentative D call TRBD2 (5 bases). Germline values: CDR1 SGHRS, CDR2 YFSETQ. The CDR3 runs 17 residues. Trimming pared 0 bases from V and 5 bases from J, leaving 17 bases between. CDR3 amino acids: CASSLDRRFTGTGELFF. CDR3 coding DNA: TGCGCCAGCAGCTTGGATCGCAGATTCACGGGGACCGGGGAGCTGTTTTTT.

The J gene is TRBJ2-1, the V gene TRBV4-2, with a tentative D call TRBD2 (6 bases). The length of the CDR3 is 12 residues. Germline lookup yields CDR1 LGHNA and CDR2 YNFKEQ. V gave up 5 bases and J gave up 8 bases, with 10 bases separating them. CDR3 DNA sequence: TGTGCCAGCAGCGTGGGGGGTCATGAGCAGTTCTTC. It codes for CASSVGGHEQFF.

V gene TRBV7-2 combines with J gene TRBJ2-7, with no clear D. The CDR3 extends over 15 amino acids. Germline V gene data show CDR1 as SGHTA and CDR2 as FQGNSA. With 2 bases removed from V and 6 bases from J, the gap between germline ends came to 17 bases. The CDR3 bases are TGTGCCAGCAGCTTAATGGGCCCGACCGCCTCCGAGCAGTACTTC. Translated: CASSLMGPTASEQYF.

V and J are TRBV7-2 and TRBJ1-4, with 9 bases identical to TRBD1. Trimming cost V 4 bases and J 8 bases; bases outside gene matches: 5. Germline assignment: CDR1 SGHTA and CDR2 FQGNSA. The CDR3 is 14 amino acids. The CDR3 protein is CASSWDRDREKLFF. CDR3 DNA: TGTGCCAGCAGCTGGGACAGGGATCGGGAAAAACTGTTTTTT.

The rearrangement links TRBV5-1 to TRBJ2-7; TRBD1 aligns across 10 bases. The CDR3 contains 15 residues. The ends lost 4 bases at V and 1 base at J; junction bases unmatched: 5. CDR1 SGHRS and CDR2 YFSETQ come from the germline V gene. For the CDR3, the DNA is TGCGCCAGCAGCGTCGGGACAGGGGTATCCTACGAGCAGTACTTC. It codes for CASSVGTGVSYEQYF.

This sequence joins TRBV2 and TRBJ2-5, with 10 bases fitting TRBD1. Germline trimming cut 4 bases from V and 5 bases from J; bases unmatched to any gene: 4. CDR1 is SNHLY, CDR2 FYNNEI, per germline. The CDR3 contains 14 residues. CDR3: CASSALGQGETQYF. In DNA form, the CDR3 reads TGTGCCAGCAGTGCCCTGGGACAGGGGGAGACCCAGTACTTC.

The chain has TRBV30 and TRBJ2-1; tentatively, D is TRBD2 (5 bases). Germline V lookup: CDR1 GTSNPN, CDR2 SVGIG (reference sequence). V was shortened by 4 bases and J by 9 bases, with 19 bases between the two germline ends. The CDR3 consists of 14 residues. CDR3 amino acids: CAWIPWSRGGEQFF. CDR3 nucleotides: TGTGCCTGGATCCCCTGGAGCCGGGGTGGTGAGCAGTTCTTC.

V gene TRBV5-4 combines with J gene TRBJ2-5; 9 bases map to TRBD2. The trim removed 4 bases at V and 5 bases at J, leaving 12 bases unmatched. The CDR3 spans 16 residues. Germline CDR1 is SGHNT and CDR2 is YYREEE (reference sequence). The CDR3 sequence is CASSPVLAGVRETQYF. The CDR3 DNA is TGTGCCAGCAGCCCAGTATTAGCGGGAGTACGGGAGACCCAGTACTTC.

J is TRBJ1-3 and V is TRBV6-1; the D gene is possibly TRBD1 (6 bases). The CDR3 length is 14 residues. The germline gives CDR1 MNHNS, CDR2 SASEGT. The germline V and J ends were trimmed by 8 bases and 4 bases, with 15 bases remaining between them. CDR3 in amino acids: CASLGHARGNTIYF. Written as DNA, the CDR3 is TGTGCCAGCCTGGGACACGCCAGGGGAAACACCATATATTTT.

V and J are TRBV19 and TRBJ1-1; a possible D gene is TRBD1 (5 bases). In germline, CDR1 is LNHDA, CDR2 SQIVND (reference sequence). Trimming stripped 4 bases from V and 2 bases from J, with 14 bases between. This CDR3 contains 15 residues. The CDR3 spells CASSSGGSGNTEAFF. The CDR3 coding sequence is TGTGCCAGTAGTAGTGGGGGTTCGGGTAACACTGAAGCTTTCTTT.

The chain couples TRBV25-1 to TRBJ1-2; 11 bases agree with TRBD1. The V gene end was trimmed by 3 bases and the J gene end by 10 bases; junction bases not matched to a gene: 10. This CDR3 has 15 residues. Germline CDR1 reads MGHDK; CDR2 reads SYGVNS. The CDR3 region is CASSDPGQGGESYTF. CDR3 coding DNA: TGTGCCAGCAGTGATCCGGGACAGGGGGGCGAGTCCTACACCTTC.

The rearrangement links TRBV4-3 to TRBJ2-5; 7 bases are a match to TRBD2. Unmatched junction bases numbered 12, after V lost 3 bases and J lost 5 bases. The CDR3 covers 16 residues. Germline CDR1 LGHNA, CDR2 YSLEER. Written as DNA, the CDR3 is TGCGCCAGCAGCCAGTCCCCGGCTAGCGGCGGGGAGACCCAGTACTTC. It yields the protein CASSQSPASGGETQYF.

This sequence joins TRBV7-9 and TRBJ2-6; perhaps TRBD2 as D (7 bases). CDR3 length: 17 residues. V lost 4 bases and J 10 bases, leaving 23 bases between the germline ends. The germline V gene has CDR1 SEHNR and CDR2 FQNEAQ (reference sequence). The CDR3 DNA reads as TGTGCCAGCAGCTCCCTCGAGGGGGGGGGCGGGCCGAACGTCCTGACTTTC. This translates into CASSSLEGGGGPNVLTF.